This entry lists 6 T cell receptor beta chains sequenced from one sample in a study of blood T cells in healthy people across ages (dated by TCRdb to the mid-2010s). The library was built by means of 5' RACE. Sequenced on an Illumina HiSeq 2500. The second PCR ran for about 6 to 12 cycles and used a J-beta primer mix along with a sample-barcoded 5' primer. The raw public data were reprocessed by TCRdb itself: fastp quality trimming at Q25, MiXCR clonotype calling, in-frame beta chains only. Here each entry gathers all rows of one CDR3 protein and keeps the most common genes and DNA. This sample lists approximately 800,000 distinct CDR3 sequences; around 25% were detected once. Around 3% of the sample belongs to the ten largest clones. The data were also submitted as part of a second study, on T cells of mothers and their children.

The sample consisted of blood. These receptors came from a boy younger than 18 in good health.

The CDR3 is CSAFSGGAKTQYF. For the CDR3, the DNA is TGCAGTGCTTTTAGCGGGGGGGCAAAGACCCAGTACTTC. The gene calls are TRBV20-1 and TRBJ2-5, with TRBD2 matching 11 bases. V shed 5 bases and J 6 bases; nucleotides not matched to a gene: 5. CDR1 DFQATT and CDR2 SNEGSKA come from the germline V gene (reference sequence). There are 13 residues in the CDR3.

The chain has TRBV3-1 and TRBJ1-1; D remains unclear. This CDR3 region has 14 residues. V lost 1 base to trimming and J lost 1 base, with 7 bases between them. CDR1 LGHDT and CDR2 YNNKEL come from the germline V gene (reference sequence). In DNA form, the CDR3 reads TGTGCCAGCAGCCAAGGCCCCCGGAACACTGAAGCTTTCTTT. Translated: CASSQGPRNTEAFF.

This chain joins TRBV28 and TRBJ2-5, with D possibly being TRBD2 (5 bases). The J call is in doubt because the DNA end fits TRBJ2-1 better. This CDR3 spans 14 amino acids. CDR1 is MDHEN, CDR2 SYDVKM, per germline. The CDR3 nucleotides read TGTGCCAGCAGTCGTGACTATTTTCAAAATGAGCAGTTCTTC. Translation gives CASSRDYFQNEQFF.

This clonotype was seen a handful of times. V gene TRBV28 combines with J gene TRBJ1-6, with D uncertain. Trimming removed 1 base from V and 6 bases from J, with 16 bases in between. CDR3 length: 17 amino acids. Germline CDR1 is MDHEN and CDR2 is SYDVKM. The CDR3 loop is CASSLSPFRAVNSPLHF. For the CDR3, the DNA is TGTGCCAGCAGTTTATCCCCCTTTCGGGCCGTTAATTCACCCCTCCACTTT.

This clonotype came up a few times. The V and J genes are TRBV12-3 or TRBV12-4 and TRBJ2-5; 7 bases map to TRBD1. The last part of the DNA fits TRBJ2-7 better; the J call may be wrong. This CDR3 is 13 amino acids long. The CDR3 DNA is TGTGCCAGCAGTTTAGTGGACAGGTACGAGCAGTACTTC. Translation: CASSLVDRYEQYF.

This clonotype was counted a few times. This sequence joins TRBV20-1 and TRBJ1-2; weak D call: TRBD1 (6 bases). Germline-derived CDR1 and CDR2 are DFQATT and SNEGSKA (reference sequence). CDR3 length: 14 amino acids. V was clipped by 6 bases and J by 7 bases, with 21 bases between them. CDR3 nucleotides: TGCAGTGCGACCCCGGGCAGGGGATTCGGTGGCTACACCTTC. It yields the protein CSATPGRGFGGYTF.